A single sample is the source of the 29 T cell receptor beta chains below, sequenced in a study of circulating CD8 cells and anti-PD-1 response in melanoma. Sorting of live CD3+CD8+TCRalphabeta+ cells by PD-1 and/or TIGIT gave four subsets. TCR libraries were prepared from roughly 15 ng of total RNA with the QIAseq Immune Repertoire TCR panel. TCRdb re-called the reads through MiXCR, storing one row per CDR3 protein. Of 2,300 or so distinct CDR3 sequences in the sample, roughly 7% were seen once. The source material was CD8+ T cells from PBMCs, sampled at baseline or after one month of anti-PD-1 therapy (not recorded which). The source is a human donor with melanoma.

By share, this clonotype ranks as medium-sized. This chain links TRBV12-5 with TRBJ1-1; D not certain. CDR3 length: 15 residues. V dropped 6 bases and J dropped 0 bases, with 14 bases sitting between them. Germline V gene lookup returns CDR1 LGHNT and CDR2 FRNRAP. The CDR3 nucleotides are TGTGCTAGTGGCCTCGATGATGGCATGAACACTGAAGCTTTCTTT. It codes for CASGLDDGMNTEAFF.

This clonotype has only a few counts. A much larger clone is a single base away; this may be a read error. The J gene is TRBJ2-1, the V gene TRBV2; weak D call: TRBD2 (6 bases). In germline, CDR1 is SNHLY, CDR2 FYNNEI. This CDR3 region has 15 residues. Here the CDR3 DNA reads TGTGCCAGCAGTGAATTGGAGGGTAAGCCGAATGAGCAGTCCTTC. Protein product: CASSELEGKPNEQSF.

By proportion, this clonotype is medium-sized. This chain joins TRBV19 and TRBJ1-1; D uncertain. In germline, CDR1 is LNHDA, CDR2 SQIVND (reference sequence). V was pared by 5 bases and J by 1 base, with 14 bases between. The CDR3 has 15 residues. The CDR3 here is CASSPTGGWNTEAFF. The CDR3, as DNA: TGTGCCAGTAGTCCCACCGGAGGGTGGAACACTGAAGCTTTCTTT.

By share, this clonotype counts as large. V usage is TRBV5-4 and J usage is TRBJ2-5; TRBD2 matches at 10 bases. The length of the CDR3 is 15 residues. Looked up from germline, CDR1 is SGHNT and CDR2 is YYREEE (reference sequence). V dropped 3 bases and J dropped 2; count of bases not matched to a gene: 4. CDR3: CASSWTSGAQETQYF. Written as DNA, the CDR3 is TGTGCCAGCAGCTGGACTAGCGGTGCTCAAGAGACCCAGTACTTC.

This clonotype is classed as medium-sized (0.01 to 0.1%). This rearrangement joins TRBV19 to TRBJ2-7; D is possibly TRBD1 (6 bases). With 5 bases removed from V and 1 base from J, the gap between germline ends came to 15 bases. CDR3 length: 15 amino acids. Germline loops: CDR1 LNHDA, CDR2 SQIVND (reference sequence). This CDR3 is CASSPASGESYEQYF. The DNA for the CDR3 is TGTGCCAGTAGTCCCGCCTCAGGGGAGTCCTACGAGCAGTACTTC.

Within the sample, this clonotype is medium-sized. The chain links TRBV20-1 to TRBJ2-1, with 10 bases identical to TRBD2. CDR3 length equals 18 residues. J gave up 2 bases and V 0 bases, and 10 bases lay outside the gene matches. Germline V gene sequence: CDR1 DFQATT, CDR2 SNEGSKA (reference sequence). CDR3 DNA: TGCAGTGCTAGAGATTCGGCTAGCGGGGGTGTTACCTACAATGAGCAGTTCTTC. Residues: CSARDSASGGVTYNEQFF.

The chain couples TRBV4-1 to TRBJ1-5, with TRBD1 matching 7 bases. This CDR3 region has 14 residues. V lost 4 bases to trimming and J lost 5 bases; unmatched junction nucleotides: 5. In germline, CDR1 is MGHRA, CDR2 YSYEKL. The CDR3 here is CASSLFRGDQPQHF. Here the CDR3 DNA reads TGCGCCAGCAGCCTTTTCAGGGGGGATCAGCCCCAGCATTTT.

Judged by abundance, this clonotype is medium-sized. The genes are TRBV5-4 and TRBJ2-5, with D perhaps matching TRBD1 (5 bases). The V gene lost 2 bases and the J gene lost 4 bases, with 9 bases spanning the gap. The V gene's germline CDR1 is SGHNT and CDR2 YYREEE (reference sequence). The length of the CDR3 is 13 residues. The CDR3 DNA reads as TGTGCCAGCAGCTTCAGGGTCGGAGAGACCCAGTACTTC. This sequence encodes CASSFRVGETQYF.

This clonotype is medium-sized by share. The V gene is TRBV11-2, the J gene TRBJ2-7; no clear D gene. V lost 1 base to trimming and J lost 0 bases, with 4 bases between them. Germline V lookup: CDR1 SGHAT, CDR2 FQNNGV. CDR3 length equals 13 residues. Here the CDR3 DNA reads TGTGCCAGCAGCTTAGGGACCTCCTACGAGCAGTACTTC. Translation: CASSLGTSYEQYF.

By share, this clonotype counts as medium-sized. The rearrangement joins TRBV20-1 to TRBJ2-7; 7 positions match TRBD2. The trim removed 6 bases at V and 2 bases at J, leaving 10 bases unmatched. Germline values: CDR1 DFQATT, CDR2 SNEGSKA (reference sequence). This CDR3 region has 14 residues. The CDR3 DNA reads TGCAGTGCGCGGATTAGCGGGCGAACCTACGAGCAGTACTTC. It codes for CSARISGRTYEQYF.

A few counts support this clonotype. A much larger clone differs from this one at a single base, so this may be a read error. The CDR3 does not close with the conserved phenylalanine or tryptophan, likely indicating a read error. This sequence joins TRBV19 and TRBJ1-1, with no clear D. This CDR3 has 12 residues. Germline CDR1 LNHDA, CDR2 SQIVND (reference sequence). Trimming took off 6 bases at V and 4 bases at J, with 9 bases between the two ends. The CDR3 nucleotides are TGTGCCAGTAGGGCACAGTTCACTGAAGCTTTCATT. This sequence encodes CASRAQFTEAFI.

This clonotype is classed as medium-sized. This chain joins TRBV19 and TRBJ2-1, with D uncertain. The length of the CDR3 is 16 residues. Germline CDR1 and CDR2: LNHDA and SQIVND (reference sequence). Trimming pared 0 bases from V and 8 bases from J, leaving 17 bases between. CDR3 nucleotide sequence: TGTGCCAGTAGTATAGATCAAAGGAGCGTGGGCGATGAGCAGTTCTTC. Translated: CASSIDQRSVGDEQFF.

This clonotype is deemed large (0.1 to 1%). The genes are TRBV5-4 and TRBJ2-1; maybe TRBD2 (7 bases). Germline V gives CDR1 SGHNT, CDR2 YYREEE (reference sequence). The CDR3 has 13 amino acids. Trimming took off 1 base at V and 9 bases at J, with 11 bases between the two ends. In nucleotides, the CDR3 is TGTGCCAGCAGCTTGCGGGGGGCTAGTGAGCAGTTCTTC. Its translation is CASSLRGASEQFF. Drawing the rest from reference TRBV5-4 and TRBJ2-1, the complete variable domain is ETGVTQSPTHLIKTRGQQVTLRCSSQSGHNTVSWYQQALGQGPQFIFQYYREEENGRGNFPPRFSGLQFPNYSSELNVNALELDDSALYLCASSLRGASEQFFGPGTRLTVL.

This clonotype is labeled as medium-sized. V and J are TRBV19 and TRBJ1-2, with 12 nucleotides matching TRBD1. Germline CDR1 LNHDA, CDR2 SQIVND (reference sequence). This CDR3 spans 14 amino acids. J gave up 7 bases and V 5 bases, and 5 bases lay outside the gene matches. DNA for the CDR3: TGTGCCAGTAGTCCGGGACAGGGGGCGAGTGGCTACACCTTC. It specifies CASSPGQGASGYTF.

By share, this clonotype ranks as medium-sized (0.01 to 0.1%). V is TRBV29-1 and J is TRBJ2-2; TRBD1 matches 9 bases. The ends lost 0 bases at V and 6 bases at J; junction bases unmatched: 14. The CDR3 length is 18 residues. CDR1 SQVTM and CDR2 ANQGSEA come from the germline V gene. CDR3 nucleotide sequence: TGCAGCGTTGAAGATCTCCCGGGACAGGGACAGGGAGCCGGGGAGCTGTTTTTT. It is translated as CSVEDLPGQGQGAGELFF.

In its sample, this clonotype ranks as medium-sized. The V call is TRBV28, the J call TRBJ1-1; D is undetermined. The CDR3 covers 15 residues. V was cut by 3 bases and J by 4 bases, with 15 bases left in between. Germline assignment: CDR1 MDHEN and CDR2 SYDVKM. The CDR3 protein is CASSLGRERSTEAFF. As DNA, the CDR3 is TGTGCCAGCAGTTTGGGTAGGGAGAGGAGCACTGAAGCTTTCTTT.

Judged by abundance, this clonotype is medium-sized. The chain is built from TRBV5-4 and TRBJ2-7, with D tentatively TRBD1 (6 bases). Germline V gene sequence: CDR1 SGHNT, CDR2 YYREEE (reference sequence). The CDR3 runs 14 residues. The V end was cut by 4 bases, the J end by 0 bases, with 11 bases between. CDR3 coding DNA: TGTGCCAGCAGCCTTACAGGGAGCTCCTACGAGCAGTACTTC. Its translation is CASSLTGSSYEQYF.

By share, this clonotype counts as medium-sized. The chain employs TRBV4-2 and TRBJ2-7, with 10 bases that match TRBD2. Germline CDR1 LGHNA, CDR2 YNFKEQ. CDR3 length: 18 residues. V shed 1 base and J 7 bases; nucleotides not matched to a gene: 16. The CDR3: CASSQGLAGARSAGEQYF. The CDR3 DNA follows: TGTGCCAGCAGCCAAGGGCTAGCGGGGGCCCGTTCGGCCGGGGAGCAGTACTTC.

To note about this clonotype: A read error may explain this, as a much larger clone is one base away. The chain has TRBV19 and TRBJ2-7; D perhaps matches TRBD1 (5 bases). The CDR3 loop spans 13 amino acids. Germline assignment: CDR1 LNHDA and CDR2 SQIVND (reference sequence). V lost 4 bases, J lost 0 bases, and 7 bases lay in between. The CDR3 region is CASSSGASYEQYF. The CDR3 region has the DNA TGTGCCAGTAGTAGTGGGGCCTCCTACGAGCAGTACTTC.

As to this clonotype: A much larger clone differs from this one at a single base, so this may be a read error. In this CDR3 the conserved last residue, phenylalanine or tryptophan, is missing, so a read error is likely. The genes are TRBV19 and TRBJ2-7; no clear D. Germline V gives CDR1 LNHDA, CDR2 SQIVND (reference sequence). The V end lost 8 bases, the J end lost 5 bases, and 7 bases lay between the germline ends. This CDR3 region has 10 residues. The CDR3 spells CASGEHEQYL. For the CDR3, the DNA is TGTGCCAGTGGGGAACACGAGCAGTACCTC.

This clonotype was counted only a few times. The V call is TRBV29-1, the J call TRBJ1-1; perhaps TRBD1 as D (6 bases). The CDR3 runs to 14 residues. In germline, CDR1 is SQVTM, CDR2 ANQGSEA. V dropped 3 bases and J dropped 5 bases, with 16 bases sitting between them. The CDR3 region is CSVERGGRGTEAFF. The CDR3 DNA is TGCAGCGTTGAGAGAGGGGGGCGCGGGACTGAAGCTTTCTTT.

Relative to its sample, this clonotype is medium-sized. The chain carries TRBV2 and TRBJ1-6; D may be TRBD1 (6 bases). Trimming left V 6 bases short and J 10 bases short, with 16 bases between. Germline-derived CDR1 and CDR2 are SNHLY and FYNNEI. The CDR3 sequence is 14 residues long. The CDR3 region is CASRPGEYDSPLHF. In nucleotides, the CDR3 is TGTGCCAGCAGACCAGGGGAGTATGACTCACCCCTCCACTTT.

This clonotype qualifies as medium-sized (0.01 to 0.1%). V usage is TRBV28 and J usage is TRBJ2-2; tentative D call: TRBD1 (6 bases). Trimming cost V 5 bases and J 6 bases, with 19 bases left between them. CDR3 length: 16 amino acids. CDR1 and CDR2 from the germline V gene are MDHEN and SYDVKM. The CDR3 spells CASSPPGQAVPGELFF. The CDR3 bases are TGTGCCAGCAGTCCTCCGGGACAAGCAGTCCCCGGGGAGCTGTTTTTT.

By its share, this clonotype is medium-sized. V usage is TRBV28 and J usage is TRBJ2-7; 9 nucleotides align to TRBD1. Trimming cost V 7 bases and J 5 bases; bases outside gene matches: 9. The CDR3 runs to 14 residues. The germline V gene encodes CDR1 MDHEN and CDR2 SYDVKM. The CDR3 spells CASTPGTGMDEQYF. Written as DNA, the CDR3 is TGTGCCAGCACTCCCGGGACAGGGATGGACGAGCAGTACTTC.

In its sample, this clonotype is medium-sized. This sequence joins TRBV7-2 and TRBJ2-1; TRBD2 is a possible D gene (6 bases). CDR3 length: 19 residues. Germline V CDR1 and CDR2: SGHTA, FQGNSA. V lost 1 base and J 4 bases, leaving 23 bases between the germline ends. CDR3 sequence: CASSLDFRHGLASYNEQFF. CDR3 DNA sequence: TGTGCCAGCAGCTTAGATTTCCGACACGGGCTAGCGTCTTACAATGAGCAGTTCTTC.

This clonotype has more than one count but fewer than ten. The chain uses TRBV28 and TRBJ1-5; D gene uncertain. V lost 6 bases and J lost 6, with 18 bases in between. The CDR3 loop spans 15 amino acids. CDR1 and CDR2 from the germline V gene are MDHEN and SYDVKM. The CDR3 reads CASSKRAGQVQPQHF. The CDR3 nucleotides are TGTGCCAGCAGCAAAAGGGCAGGCCAGGTTCAGCCCCAGCATTTT. The entire variable domain, with the rest obtained from reference TRBV28 and TRBJ1-5, is as follows: DVKVTQSSRYLVKRTGEKVFLECVQDMDHENMFWYRQDPGLGLRLIYFSYDVKMKEKGDIPEGYSVSREKKERFSLILESASTNQTSMYLCASSKRAGQVQPQHFGDGTRLSIL.

This clonotype was seen only a few times. A single base separates this from a much larger clone, so it may be a read error. The chain recombines TRBV28 with TRBJ2-7, with D uncertain. Germline CDR1 and CDR2: MDHEN and SYDVKM. This CDR3 is 15 amino acids long. CDR3: CANSFRAGAPYEQYF. The DNA of the CDR3 is TGTGCCAACAGTTTTCGGGCAGGTGCCCCCTACGAGCAGTACTTC.

By share, this clonotype counts as medium-sized (0.01 to 0.1%). The chain carries TRBV5-4 and TRBJ2-3, with D tentatively TRBD1 or TRBD2 (5 bases each). There are 17 residues in the CDR3. The V gene lost 4 bases and the J gene lost 3 bases, with 21 bases spanning the gap. The germline V gene has CDR1 SGHNT and CDR2 YYREEE (reference sequence). CDR3 protein: CASSGYRDPVGTDTQYF. CDR3 in DNA: TGTGCCAGCAGCGGCTACCGGGACCCCGTAGGGACAGATACGCAGTATTTT.

Judged by abundance, this clonotype is medium-sized. V usage is TRBV28 and J usage is TRBJ2-7; D gene uncertain. Trimming removed 5 bases at V and 5 bases at J, with 10 bases between. Per germline, CDR1 MDHEN and CDR2 SYDVKM. The CDR3 totals 12 residues. The CDR3, as DNA: TGTGCCAGCAGTGCCGATGCTGACGAGCAGTACTTC. Protein: CASSADADEQYF.